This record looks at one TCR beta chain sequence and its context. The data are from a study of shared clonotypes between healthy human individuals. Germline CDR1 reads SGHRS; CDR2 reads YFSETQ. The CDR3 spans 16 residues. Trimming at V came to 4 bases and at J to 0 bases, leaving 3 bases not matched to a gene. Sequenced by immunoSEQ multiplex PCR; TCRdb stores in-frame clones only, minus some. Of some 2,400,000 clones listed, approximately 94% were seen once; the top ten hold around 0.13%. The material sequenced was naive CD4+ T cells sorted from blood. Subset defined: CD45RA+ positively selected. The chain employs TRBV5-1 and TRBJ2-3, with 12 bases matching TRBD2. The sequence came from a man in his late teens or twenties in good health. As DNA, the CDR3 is TGCGCCAGCAGCGACGGACTAGCGGGGAGCACAGATACGCAGTATTTT. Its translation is CASSDGLAGSTDTQYF.